The 27 T cell receptor beta chains presented below share a single source sample, sequenced in a study of T-cell memory formation after mild COVID-19. Each CDR3 protein gets one entry after TCRdb re-called the 5' RACE reads with MiXCR. The sample yields under 50,000 distinct CDR3 sequences, 27% seen once. The sequenced sample consisted of PBMCs or a T cell subset sorted from them (not recorded which). The receptors were sampled from a man aged 18 to 30 who had mild COVID-19 (a few samples of this study predate the infection). Cell type and time point are not known.

The V call is TRBV4-2, the J call TRBJ2-3; 11 bases map to TRBD2. V was pared by 0 bases and J by 6 bases, with 11 bases of the junction left unmatched. CDR3 length equals 18 residues. Germline V gene data show CDR1 as LGHNA and CDR2 as YNFKEQ. The CDR3 DNA reads as TGTGCCAGCAGCCAAGATCGGCGTAGCGGGGGGGCTGGGGATACGCAGTATTTT. Protein sequence: CASSQDRRSGGAGDTQYF.

This clonotype appeared a few times. The J gene is TRBJ2-5, the V gene TRBV10-3; no definite D call. Germline assignment: CDR1 ENHRY and CDR2 SYGVKD. The CDR3 is 10 residues long. The V end was cut by 11 bases, the J end by 2 bases, with 6 bases between. Here the CDR3 reads CAFGQETQYF. The CDR3 bases are TGTGCCTTCGGGCAAGAGACCCAGTACTTC.

This clonotype came up once. V usage is TRBV25-1 and J usage is TRBJ2-7; maybe TRBD2 (5 bases). V gave up 3 bases and J gave up 2 bases, with 14 bases separating them. The CDR3 spans 15 residues. Germline V CDR1 and CDR2: MGHDK, SYGVNS. The CDR3 reads CASSEGNGGPYEQYF. The CDR3 DNA reads as TGTGCCAGCAGTGAGGGGAACGGAGGCCCCTACGAGCAGTACTTC.

This clonotype was found a few times. The chain recombines TRBV19 with TRBJ2-2, with no clear D. The CDR3 loop spans 15 amino acids. Germline-derived CDR1 and CDR2 are LNHDA and SQIVND (reference sequence). Trimming removed 5 bases at V and 4 bases at J, with 14 bases between. The CDR3 bases are TGTGCCAGTAGTCCCCGTGCTACGTCCACCGGGGAGCTGTTTTTT. Its translation: CASSPRATSTGELFF.

The V call is TRBV29-1, the J call TRBJ2-2; a possible D gene is TRBD1 (6 bases). CDR1 and CDR2 from the germline V gene are SQVTM and ANQGSEA. V lost 6 bases, J lost 7 bases, and 9 bases lay in between. This CDR3 is built from 11 residues. CDR3 nucleotide sequence: TGCAGCGTCCGGGACAACGGGGAGCTGTTTTTT. This translates into CSVRDNGELFF.

This clonotype has just a few counts. Sequence at one end of the junction differs from germline and may be a read error. CDR3 bases: TGTGCTAGCAGCTTAGGGGGCAGGGACCGCACCGGGGAGCTGTTTTTT. The encoded protein is CASSLGGRDRTGELFF. V and J are TRBV7-7 and TRBJ2-2, with 7 bases identical to TRBD1. CDR3 length equals 16 residues. Germline CDR1 reads SSHAT; CDR2 reads FNYEAQ (reference sequence).

The chain is built from TRBV24-1 and TRBJ2-4; the D is unclear. CDR3 length: 13 residues. The V gene's germline CDR1 is KGHDR and CDR2 SFDVKD. Deletions cut 5 bases from V and 3 bases from J, with 7 bases between. CDR3: CATSGGNKNIQYF. The CDR3 nucleotides read TGTGCCACCAGTGGTGGAAACAAAAACATTCAGTACTTC.

This clonotype has just a few counts. CDR3: CASSFSGGRGDTQYF. As DNA, the CDR3 is TGTGCCAGCAGCTTTAGCGGGGGTAGAGGAGATACGCAGTATTTT. The V gene is TRBV7-6, the J gene TRBJ2-3, with 9 nucleotides matching TRBD2. This CDR3 is built from 15 residues. Germline V gene sequence: CDR1 SGHVS, CDR2 FNYEAQ. V gave up 3 bases and J gave up 5 bases; unmatched junction bases: 6.

V usage is TRBV12-3 or TRBV12-4 and J usage is TRBJ1-2, with D possibly matching TRBD1 (5 bases). V lost 2 bases and J 6 bases, leaving 19 bases between the germline ends. CDR3 length: 16 residues. The CDR3 reads CASSLFVGGARDGYTF. The CDR3 DNA reads TGTGCCAGCAGTTTATTCGTGGGCGGGGCGCGGGATGGCTACACCTTC.

This clonotype has just a few counts. This rearrangement joins TRBV6-1 to TRBJ1-6; no firm D call. The CDR3 runs 9 residues. CDR1 is MNHNS, CDR2 SASEGT, per germline. V dropped 8 bases and J dropped 13 bases, with 6 bases sitting between them. The DNA for the CDR3 is TGTGCCAGCTCTCACCCCCTCCACTTT. It translates to CASSHPLHF.

CDR3 amino acids: CSVVAAGESSYEQYV. The DNA for the CDR3 is TGCAGCGTTGTGGCAGCGGGGGAGAGCTCCTACGAGCAGTACGTC. The rearrangement links TRBV29-1 to TRBJ2-7; 8 bases align to TRBD2. Germline V gives CDR1 SQVTM, CDR2 ANQGSEA. The CDR3 length is 15 residues. J was trimmed by 0 bases and V by 4 bases; bases with no gene match: 8.

The chain couples TRBV6-5 to TRBJ2-1, with D possibly TRBD1 on 5 matching bases. Germline lookup yields CDR1 MNHEY and CDR2 SVGAGI. This CDR3 has 13 residues. Between the trimmed V and J ends, which lost 2 bases and 6 bases, there was a span of 8 bases. This CDR3 reads CASSYARANEQFF. CDR3 nucleotide sequence: TGTGCCAGCAGTTACGCCAGGGCCAATGAGCAGTTCTTC.

The J gene is TRBJ2-1, the V gene TRBV5-1; no reliable D call. V gave up 0 bases and J gave up 3 bases, with 13 bases separating them. CDR1 is SGHRS, CDR2 YFSETQ, per germline. The CDR3 consists of 16 residues. In DNA, the CDR3 is TGCGCCAGCAGCTTGGCCCTTCTTCGATTCTACAATGAGCAGTTCTTC. Translated, it gives CASSLALLRFYNEQFF.

The gene calls are TRBV7-8 and TRBJ2-7, with TRBD1 identical over 10 bases. Germline CDR1 is SGHVS and CDR2 is FQNEAQ. This CDR3 has 15 amino acids. Trimming took 3 bases from V and 7 from J; bases not matched to a gene: 9. CDR3 sequence: CASSFSRDRGREQYV. The CDR3 coding sequence is TGTGCCAGCAGCTTTTCCCGGGACAGGGGTCGTGAGCAGTACGTC.

The sample holds a few counts of this clonotype. The rearrangement links TRBV2 to TRBJ2-7, with TRBD1 matching 7 bases. There are 10 residues in the CDR3. The ends lost 6 bases at V and 12 bases at J; junction bases unmatched: 5. Looked up from germline, CDR1 is SNHLY and CDR2 is FYNNEI. The chain's CDR3 is CASRGDSPYV. The CDR3 DNA reads as TGTGCCAGCAGGGGGGACAGCCCGTACGTC.

This clonotype has more than one count but fewer than ten. This chain connects TRBV7-9 to TRBJ2-3, with D perhaps TRBD1 (5 bases). There are 13 residues in the CDR3. Trimming removed 1 base from V and 8 bases from J, with 10 bases in between. CDR1 SEHNR and CDR2 FQNEAQ come from the germline V gene (reference sequence). The CDR3 spells CASSLGQQRTQYF. The DNA for the CDR3 is TGTGCCAGCAGCTTAGGACAGCAGCGTACGCAGTATTTT. The variable domain in full, completed from reference TRBV7-9 and TRBJ2-3, reads DTGVSQNPRHKITKRGQNVTFRCDPISEHNRLYWYRQTLGQGPEFLTYFQNEAQLEKSRLLSDRFSAERPKGSFSTLEIQRTEQGDSAMYLCASSLGQQRTQYFGPGTRLTVL.

This clonotype was found many times. The chain is built from TRBV2 and TRBJ2-6; TRBD1 aligns across 8 bases. CDR1 SNHLY and CDR2 FYNNEI come from the germline V gene. The CDR3 extends over 13 amino acids. V shed 9 bases and J 4 bases; nucleotides not matched to a gene: 2. CDR3 amino acids: CARQGGGANVLTF. The DNA of the CDR3 is TGTGCCAGACAGGGGGGCGGGGCCAACGTCCTGACTTTC.

This chain links TRBV28 with TRBJ2-3; 8 bases match TRBD1. Germline V lookup: CDR1 MDHEN, CDR2 SYDVKM. Trimming removed 3 bases from V and 4 bases from J; junction bases left unmatched: 6. This CDR3 is built from 15 residues. CDR3 sequence: CASSFQTGVADTQYF. Here the CDR3 DNA reads TGTGCCAGCAGTTTCCAGACAGGGGTGGCAGATACGCAGTATTTT.

A remark on this clonotype: The junction and the germline gene differ at one end; a read error may be behind it. The chain employs TRBV7-9 and TRBJ1-1, with D possibly matching TRBD1 (6 bases). This CDR3 comprises 16 residues. CDR1 is SEHNR, CDR2 FQNEAQ, per germline (reference sequence). The CDR3 bases are TGTTCCAGCAGCTTATTACGGACAACAGGGATCACTGAAGCTTTCTTT. Amino acids: CSSSLLRTTGITEAFF.

This clonotype was detected many times. V is TRBV5-1 and J is TRBJ2-3; the match to TRBD1 covers 10 bases. This CDR3 is built from 16 residues. Germline-derived CDR1 and CDR2 are SGHRS and YFSETQ. J lost 6 bases, V lost 2 bases, and 9 bases had no gene match. CDR3: CASSFDPGTGADTQYF. CDR3 sequence (DNA): TGCGCCAGCAGCTTCGATCCCGGGACAGGGGCGGATACGCAGTATTTT.

The chain links TRBV6-2 or TRBV6-3 to TRBJ2-1; TRBD2 matches 7 bases. Germline V gene lookup returns CDR1 MNHEY and CDR2 SVGEGT. The V segment lost 3 bases and the J segment 8 bases; nucleotides outside the gene matches: 1. This CDR3 contains 12 residues. The CDR3: CASSYRGDEQFF. The DNA for the CDR3 is TGTGCCAGCAGTTATCGGGGGGATGAGCAGTTCTTC.

The chain joins TRBV4-3 to TRBJ2-1, with D unresolved. Trimming shortened V by 4 bases and J by 4 bases, and 14 bases separated the two germline ends. Germline V gene sequence: CDR1 LGHNA, CDR2 YSLEER. The CDR3 loop spans 15 amino acids. CDR3 protein: CASSPGTALYNEQFF. The CDR3, as DNA: TGCGCCAGCAGCCCAGGAACGGCCCTATACAATGAGCAGTTCTTC.

This clonotype has a handful of counts. J is TRBJ2-1 and V is TRBV5-1, with TRBD2 matching 9 bases. V shed 2 bases, J shed 5 bases, and the junction held 5 bases outside the gene matches. The CDR3 length is 15 residues. Germline loops: CDR1 SGHRS, CDR2 YFSETQ. The CDR3 spells CASSFGASGNNEQFF. DNA of the CDR3: TGCGCCAGCAGCTTCGGGGCTAGCGGGAACAATGAGCAGTTCTTC.

This clonotype was seen more than once but under ten times. This chain links TRBV29-1 with TRBJ2-6; D ambiguous. This CDR3 is built from 13 residues. Germline V gives CDR1 SQVTM, CDR2 ANQGSEA. Trimming removed 4 bases from V and 1 base from J, with 5 bases in between. CDR3 sequence (DNA): TGCAGCGTTGCGGTTTCTGGGGCCAACGTCCTGACTTTC. This gives the protein CSVAVSGANVLTF.

V is TRBV5-1 and J is TRBJ1-5; D is unclear. Trimming cost V 2 bases and J 6 bases, with 9 bases left between them. The length of the CDR3 is 13 residues. Germline CDR1 reads SGHRS; CDR2 reads YFSETQ. The CDR3 nucleotides read TGCGCCAGCAGCTTAGGCTTCGCTCAGCCCCAGCATTTT. This gives the protein CASSLGFAQPQHF.

The table lists this clonotype with many counts. The V and J genes are TRBV6-2 or TRBV6-3 and TRBJ2-2; TRBD2 aligns across 11 bases. CDR3 length: 15 amino acids. After removal of 5 bases from V and 3 bases from J, the junction contained 2 bases not matched to a gene. CDR1 and CDR2 from the germline V gene are MNHEY and SVGEGT. The CDR3 bases are TGTGCCAGCAGTACGGGACTAGCGGACACCGGGGAGCTGTTTTTT. Protein product: CASSTGLADTGELFF.

J is TRBJ1-4 and V is TRBV27, with a tentative D call TRBD1 (6 bases). The CDR3 totals 13 residues. Germline values: CDR1 MNHEY, CDR2 SMNVEV (reference sequence). V lost 4 bases and J lost 8, with 11 bases in between. The CDR3 reads CASSSGEGEKLFF. CDR3 nucleotide sequence: TGTGCCAGCAGTTCAGGGGAGGGCGAAAAACTGTTTTTT.